Detailed here is one T cell receptor (beta chain). Antigen unknown. This entry comes from a study of OX40 agonist ivuxolimab in advanced cancers. Study-level findings and limits: At 0.1 to 3.0 mg/kg, CD4+ and CD8+ blood T cells expanded clonally by week 6. Researchers report that CD8+ T cells had, on average, more expanded clones than CD4+.

Germline CDR1 and CDR2: LNHDA and SQIVND (reference sequence). The CDR3 length is 15 residues. Losses at the gene ends were 1 base for V and 6 bases for J; bases not matched to a gene: 6. Method: immunoSEQ multiplex PCR; TCRdb's copy keeps in-frame clones and lacks some. The sample carries fewer than 90,000 clones, around nine tenths recorded once. Specimen: CD4+ or CD8+ T cells sorted from blood, collected in a trial of the OX40 agonist ivuxolimab. This clonotype originated in an adult with an advanced solid tumor such as melanoma, head and neck, liver or kidney cancer. This chain uses TRBV19 with TRBJ1-2, with TRBD1 matching 9 bases. In nucleotides, the CDR3 is TGTGCCAGTAGTATAGGGCTACAGGGGGCAGATGGCTACACCTTC. It encodes CASSIGLQGADGYTF.